The text below deals with one T cell receptor beta chain. This entry comes from a study of blood T cell repertoires in COVID-19. Across the study: Sites in the United States, Italy and Spain provided acute and convalescent COVID-19 samples. Sources were T cells, B-cell-depleted T cells, or PBMCs; the material itself was cDNA or gDNA.

This CDR3 has 15 residues. The ends lost 3 bases at V and 7 bases at J; junction bases unmatched: 11. From germline, CDR1 is SEHNR and CDR2 FQNEAQ (reference sequence). Only in-frame clones appear in the TCRdb table, and some are missing; sequencing was by immunoSEQ multiplex PCR. The table shows about 200,000 clones, with around 85% occurring only once. V gene TRBV7-9 combines with J gene TRBJ1-1; 7 bases are shared with TRBD1. Sequencing was carried out using peripheral blood. This clonotype originated in an older woman with acute or convalescent COVID-19. CDR3 protein: CASSLEGWQGGEAFF. The CDR3 DNA is TGTGCCAGCAGCTTGGAGGGCTGGCAGGGGGGTGAAGCTTTCTTT.